The 14 T cell receptor beta chains presented below share a single source sample, sequenced in a study of blood T cell repertoires in COVID-19 (dated by TCRdb to the early 2020s). The receptor library was made with the immunoSEQ multiplex PCR assay. TCRdb retrieved this table from immuneACCESS and kept in-frame rearrangements only. Not all clones are present; in checked studies, unresolved V genes account for under half, and no reason is known for the remainder. A total of about 180,000 clones appear in this sample, roughly nine tenths of them only once. In total, the top ten clones hold 0.95% to 1.5% of the sample. Sequencing was performed on PBMCs or T cells enriched from blood (not recorded which). These receptors were collected from a human donor with acute COVID-19. The donor label of this sample is uncertain.

This chain uses TRBV9 with TRBJ2-3; 10 bases are shared with TRBD2. Unmatched junction bases numbered 6, after V lost 0 bases and J lost 2 bases. The CDR3 is 17 amino acids. From germline, CDR1 is SGDLS and CDR2 YYNGEE. CDR3 sequence reads: CASSVGTGLADTDTQYF. The CDR3 DNA is TGTGCCAGCAGCGTAGGAACCGGACTAGCGGACACAGATACGCAGTATTTT.

The rearrangement uses TRBV30 and TRBJ2-7; TRBD1 matches at 7 bases. The junction had 7 bases not matched to a gene; V was cut back by 5 bases and J by 0 bases. The CDR3 is 14 residues long. CDR1 is GTSNPN, CDR2 SVGIG, per germline (reference sequence). CDR3 protein: CAWRTGQNSYEQYF. In DNA form, the CDR3 reads TGTGCCTGGCGGACGGGACAGAACTCCTACGAGCAGTACTTC.

The rearrangement uses TRBV7-9 and TRBJ1-1, with 7 bases aligning to TRBD1. Unmatched junction bases numbered 8, after V lost 5 bases and J lost 8 bases. The CDR3 runs 13 residues. The germline gives CDR1 SEHNR, CDR2 FQNEAQ (reference sequence). The CDR3 reads CASSPQGGSEAFF. The CDR3 DNA reads TGTGCCAGCAGCCCCCAAGGGGGCAGCGAAGCTTTCTTT.

This chain uses TRBV5-4 with TRBJ2-3; 10 bases match TRBD1. This CDR3 has 16 amino acids. After removal of 3 bases from V and 6 bases from J, the junction contained 10 bases not matched to a gene. The germline V gene has CDR1 SGHNT and CDR2 YYREEE (reference sequence). Here the CDR3 reads CASSSLDRGIVDTQYF. The DNA of the CDR3 is TGTGCCAGCAGCTCCTTGGACAGGGGGATTGTGGATACGCAGTATTTT.

The chain joins TRBV3-1 (or the pseudogene TRBV3-2) to TRBJ1-1; D is possibly TRBD1 (6 bases). Looked up from germline, CDR1 is LGHDT and CDR2 is YNNKEL (reference sequence). The V end was cut by 5 bases, the J end by 6 bases, with 22 bases between. The CDR3 covers 16 residues. The CDR3 spells CASSSSGSGQYPEAFF. CDR3 DNA sequence: TGTGCCAGCAGCTCCTCAGGGTCTGGACAGTACCCTGAAGCTTTCTTT.

This rearrangement joins TRBV27 to TRBJ2-7; TRBD2 matches at 9 bases. V shed 7 bases and J 2 bases; nucleotides not matched to a gene: 6. This CDR3 spans 14 amino acids. Per the germline V gene, CDR1 is MNHEY and CDR2 is SMNVEV (reference sequence). CDR3: CASKVAGDTYEQYF. The CDR3 DNA reads TGTGCCAGCAAGGTAGCGGGGGATACCTACGAGCAGTACTTC.

J is TRBJ1-2 and V is TRBV5-4; D is possibly TRBD1 (6 bases). Germline CDR1 is SGHNT and CDR2 is YYREEE (reference sequence). Trimming pared 3 bases from V and 1 base from J, leaving 25 bases between. The CDR3 is 19 residues long. The CDR3 loop reads CASSSPGGGDSRRNYGYTF. Written as DNA, the CDR3 is TGTGCCAGCAGCTCCCCGGGAGGGGGGGATTCCCGTCGTAACTATGGCTACACCTTC.

The chain employs TRBV19 and TRBJ2-2; 8 positions agree with TRBD1. V lost 5 bases to trimming and J lost 2 bases; unmatched junction nucleotides: 4. From germline, CDR1 is LNHDA and CDR2 SQIVND (reference sequence). The CDR3 sequence is 15 residues long. CDR3 DNA sequence: TGTGCCAGTAGTGTCAGGGGGCGAAACACCGGGGAGCTGTTTTTT. This translates into CASSVRGRNTGELFF.

The rearrangement links TRBV7-3 to TRBJ2-2; no clear D gene. CDR1 is SGHTA, CDR2 FQGTGA, per germline. V was shortened by 6 bases and J by 1 base, with 9 bases between the two germline ends. The CDR3 spans 14 residues. As DNA, the CDR3 is TGTGCCAGCAGTTTTAAGAGGAACACCGGGGAGCTGTTTTTT. Its protein product is CASSFKRNTGELFF. Drawing the rest from reference TRBV7-3 and TRBJ2-2, the complete variable domain is GAGVSQTPSNKVTEKGKYVELRCDPISGHTALYWYRQSLGQGPEFLIYFQGTGAADDSGLPNDRFFAVRPEGSVSTLKIQRTERGDSAVYLCASSFKRNTGELFFGEGSRLTVL.

This chain joins TRBV24-1 and TRBJ1-2; 10 bases are a match to TRBD1. The J segment lost 4 bases and the V segment lost 3 bases, leaving 13 bases of the junction unmatched. This CDR3 spans 18 amino acids. Germline V CDR1 and CDR2: KGHDR, SFDVKD. For the CDR3, the DNA is TGTGCCACCAGTGATACACCGGGACAGGGGTTAATCGGCTATGGCTACACCTTC. Translation gives CATSDTPGQGLIGYGYTF.

This clone was counted only a few times. The chain recombines TRBV30 with TRBJ1-1; TRBD1 aligns across 9 bases. The length of the CDR3 is 12 residues. Unmatched junction bases numbered 5, after V lost 5 bases and J lost 7 bases. The germline CDR1 and CDR2 sequences are GTSNPN and SVGIG (reference sequence). The CDR3 loop is CAWGTGMGEAFF. CDR3 DNA sequence: TGTGCCTGGGGGACAGGGATGGGTGAAGCTTTCTTT.

The V and J genes are TRBV4-1 and TRBJ2-1; D is perhaps TRBD2 (7 bases). Looked up from germline, CDR1 is MGHRA and CDR2 is YSYEKL. Trimming left V 2 bases short and J 3 bases short, with 17 bases between. This CDR3 spans 17 amino acids. The CDR3 sequence is CASSQTGGATRYNEQFF. Here the CDR3 DNA reads TGCGCCAGCAGCCAAACGGGGGGCGCCACTCGCTACAATGAGCAGTTCTTC.

This clone occurred a few times. This chain links TRBV19 with TRBJ1-1; D is unclear. Germline V gene lookup returns CDR1 LNHDA and CDR2 SQIVND (reference sequence). The CDR3 has 12 residues. The ends were cut back, 0 bases at V and 6 bases at J, with 5 bases in the middle. This CDR3 reads CASSIEGAEAFF. CDR3 sequence (DNA): TGTGCCAGTAGTATAGAGGGCGCTGAAGCTTTCTTT.

This clone turned up a few times. This chain connects TRBV7-9 to TRBJ1-3, with D tentatively TRBD1 (5 bases). This CDR3 has 16 residues. Trimming shortened V by 2 bases and J by 0 bases, and 11 bases separated the two germline ends. Per the germline V gene, CDR1 is SEHNR and CDR2 is FQNEAQ (reference sequence). CDR3 in amino acids: CASSLQGGISGNTIYF. In DNA form, the CDR3 reads TGTGCCAGCAGCTTACAGGGTGGGATCTCTGGAAACACCATATATTTT.